These 32 T cell receptor beta chains came from one sample sequenced in a study of T cell responses to AZD1222 COVID-19 vaccine. The data were produced by immunoSEQ multiplex PCR, yet TCRdb's version contains in-frame clones alone and is incomplete. The table has around 91,000 clones, 70% to 90% seen once. Sample: peripheral blood, taken on day 0 of AZD1222 vaccination. These receptors came from an adult in good health.

Note on this clone: Within the sample, other DNA sequences also encode this same CDR3. The chain carries TRBV12-3 or TRBV12-4 and TRBJ1-6; no clear D. V was cut by 3 bases and J by 7 bases, with 4 bases left in between. CDR3 length: 12 amino acids. Here the CDR3 reads CASSFPNSPLHF. CDR3 nucleotides: TGTGCCAGCAGTTTTCCGAATTCACCCCTCCACTTT.

This rearrangement joins TRBV19 to TRBJ1-4; no firm D call. The CDR3 covers 15 residues. The V gene's germline CDR1 is LNHDA and CDR2 SQIVND (reference sequence). V lost 3 bases, J lost 3 bases, and 11 bases lay in between. The CDR3 protein is CASSIERAANEKLFF. The CDR3 bases are TGTGCCAGTAGTATTGAAAGGGCAGCTAATGAAAAACTGTTTTTT. Based on the CDR3 plus reference TRBV19 and TRBJ1-4, the full variable domain is DGGITQSPKYLFRKEGQNVTLSCEQNLNHDAMYWYRQDPGQGLRLIYYSQIVNDFQKGDIAEGYSVSREKKESFPLTVTSAQKNPTAFYLCASSIERAANEKLFFGSGTQLSVL.

V usage is TRBV6-5 and J usage is TRBJ2-1; the match to TRBD1 covers 7 bases. The CDR3 is made up of 15 amino acids. Germline V gene lookup returns CDR1 MNHEY and CDR2 SVGAGI. V trimming: 6 bases; J trimming: 0 bases; junction bases outside the gene matches: 5. The CDR3 DNA reads as TGTGCCAGCAGGAACACAGGGGACTCCTACAATGAGCAGTTCTTC. Translated, it gives CASRNTGDSYNEQFF.

This chain joins TRBV6-2 or TRBV6-3 and TRBJ2-1; 14 positions match TRBD2. The germline V gene encodes CDR1 MNHEY and CDR2 SVGEGT. V was pared by 0 bases and J by 4 bases, with 2 bases of the junction left unmatched. The CDR3 runs to 17 residues. The chain's CDR3 is CASSYSGLAGVYNEQFF. CDR3 in DNA: TGTGCCAGCAGTTACTCGGGACTAGCGGGAGTATACAATGAGCAGTTCTTC.

The chain carries TRBV18 and TRBJ2-2; 8 bases are shared with TRBD2. The CDR3 covers 17 residues. Germline V CDR1 and CDR2: KGHSH, LQKENI. J was trimmed by 3 bases and V by 2 bases; bases with no gene match: 8. CDR3 sequence reads: CASSPRHSGSHTGELFF. CDR3 nucleotides: TGTGCCAGCTCACCAAGGCACAGCGGGAGTCACACCGGGGAGCTGTTTTTT. The full variable domain, with the rest looked up from reference TRBV18 and TRBJ2-2, is NAGVMQNPRHLVRRRGQEARLRCSPMKGHSHVYWYRQLPEEGLKFMVYLQKENIIDESGMPKERFSAEFPKEGPSILRIQQVVRGDSAAYFCASSPRHSGSHTGELFFGEGSRLTVL.

The genes are TRBV7-2 and TRBJ1-5, with D unresolved. The CDR3 is 12 residues long. From germline, CDR1 is SGHTA and CDR2 FQGNSA. The V and J ends lost 5 bases and 9 bases respectively, with 11 bases between them. The CDR3 bases are TGTGCCAGCAGCGGGTCCGGCTGGCCCCAGCATTTT. It codes for CASSGSGWPQHF.

The J gene is TRBJ1-5, the V gene TRBV5-5, with a tentative D call TRBD1 (5 bases). The length of the CDR3 is 17 residues. Germline V CDR1 and CDR2: SGHKS, YYEKEE (reference sequence). The V end was cut by 0 bases, the J end by 0 bases, with 13 bases between. Here the CDR3 reads CASSLEFRGFSNQPQHF. The CDR3 region has the DNA TGTGCCAGCAGCTTGGAGTTTCGGGGGTTTAGCAATCAGCCCCAGCATTTT. The full variable domain, its missing parts supplied by reference TRBV5-5 and TRBJ1-5, is DAGVTQSPTHLIKTRGQQVTLRCSPISGHKSVSWYQQVLGQGPQFIFQYYEKEERGRGNFPDRFSARQFPNYSSELNVNALLLGDSALYLCASSLEFRGFSNQPQHFGDGTRLSIL.

The CDR3 bases are TGTGCCAGTAGTATAGGAAGGGGCAGGGATCAAGCTTTCTTT. Translation gives CASSIGRGRDQAFF. The gene calls are TRBV19 and TRBJ1-1, with D possibly matching TRBD1 (5 bases). V lost 1 base and J 9 bases, leaving 15 bases between the germline ends. This CDR3 has 14 amino acids. CDR1 is LNHDA, CDR2 SQIVND, per germline (reference sequence).

This chain links TRBV5-4 with TRBJ2-1; 10 bases are a match to TRBD1. Germline V CDR1 and CDR2: SGHNT, YYREEE (reference sequence). The CDR3 extends over 15 amino acids. Unmatched junction bases numbered 4, after V lost 2 bases and J lost 5 bases. DNA for the CDR3: TGTGCCAGCAGCTTCCGACAGGGGGCTAACAATGAGCAGTTCTTC. It specifies CASSFRQGANNEQFF.

The chain is built from TRBV24-1 and TRBJ1-2; possibly TRBD1 for D (5 bases). This CDR3 spans 16 amino acids. V dropped 2 bases and J dropped 4 bases, with 16 bases sitting between them. Germline V gene lookup returns CDR1 KGHDR and CDR2 SFDVKD. The CDR3 DNA reads TGTGCCACCAGTGATTCCCATATCCGGGGGACCTATGGCTACACCTTC. This translates into CATSDSHIRGTYGYTF.

The chain joins TRBV9 to TRBJ2-3; TRBD1 matches 8 bases. With 1 base clipped from V and 4 bases from J, the junction kept 5 bases outside the gene matches. Germline V gene lookup returns CDR1 SGDLS and CDR2 YYNGEE. There are 15 residues in the CDR3. This CDR3 reads CASSVWTGPPDTQYF. CDR3 DNA sequence: TGTGCCAGCAGCGTATGGACAGGGCCCCCAGATACGCAGTATTTT.

The chain carries TRBV12-3 or TRBV12-4 and TRBJ1-1; possible D gene TRBD1, 5 bases. V was pared by 6 bases and J by 10 bases, with 15 bases between. This CDR3 region has 12 residues. The CDR3 bases are TGTGCCAGCAGCTGGGGAAGGGGCAGAGCTTTCTTT. This translates into CASSWGRGRAFF.

The V call is TRBV13, the J call TRBJ2-1; 13 bases agree with TRBD2. This CDR3 is 16 amino acids long. CDR1 and CDR2 from the germline V gene are PRHDT and FYEKMQ (reference sequence). The V and J ends lost 0 bases and 8 bases, in that order; junction bases with no gene match: 4. CDR3 loop: CASSLGTSGGMDEQFF. CDR3 in DNA: TGTGCCAGCAGCTTAGGGACTAGCGGGGGGATGGATGAGCAGTTCTTC.

This clone was seen once. The chain recombines TRBV7-8 with TRBJ2-2, with 13 bases aligning to TRBD2. This CDR3 has 16 amino acids. Germline lookup yields CDR1 SGHVS and CDR2 FQNEAQ. Trimming cost V 6 bases and J 7 bases; bases outside gene matches: 8. The chain's CDR3 is CASSITGLAGNGELFF. The CDR3 bases are TGTGCCAGCAGTATTACGGGACTAGCGGGGAACGGGGAGCTGTTTTTT.

The chain recombines TRBV6-5 with TRBJ1-1; possible D gene TRBD1, 6 bases. The CDR3 covers 14 residues. Trimming took off 5 bases at V and 3 bases at J, with 13 bases between the two ends. Germline values: CDR1 MNHEY, CDR2 SVGAGI. CDR3 amino acids: CASSPSGGYTEAFF. CDR3 nucleotides: TGTGCCAGCAGTCCCTCGGGGGGCTACACTGAAGCTTTCTTT.

This clone has a handful of counts. J is TRBJ1-3 and V is TRBV9; perhaps TRBD1 as D (6 bases). V was shortened by 4 bases and J by 0 bases, with 11 bases between the two germline ends. CDR1 is SGDLS and CDR2 is YYNGEE in the germline V gene. The CDR3 is 15 residues long. DNA for the CDR3: TGTGCCAGCAGCCAAGGACAGAGCTCTGGAAACACCATATATTTT. Translating it yields CASSQGQSSGNTIYF.

The chain combines TRBV19 with TRBJ2-7, with TRBD2 matching 10 bases. This CDR3 has 14 residues. V shed 9 bases, J shed 1 base, and the junction held 6 bases outside the gene matches. Per the germline V gene, CDR1 is LNHDA and CDR2 is SQIVND (reference sequence). CDR3 residues: CASRRTSGSYEQYF. The CDR3 DNA sequence: TGTGCCAGCCGGAGGACTAGCGGTTCCTACGAGCAGTACTTC.

CDR3 sequence: CSAETGEKLFF. The DNA for the CDR3 is TGCAGTGCTGAAACAGGGGAAAAACTGTTTTTT. V gene TRBV20-1 combines with J gene TRBJ1-4; a possible D gene is TRBD1 (6 bases). CDR1 is DFQATT and CDR2 is SNEGSKA in the germline V gene (reference sequence). The V end lost 5 bases, the J end lost 8 bases, and 9 bases lay between the germline ends. This CDR3 has 11 residues.

This chain joins TRBV18 and TRBJ2-1, with D uncertain. CDR3 size: 13 residues. The germline V gene encodes CDR1 KGHSH and CDR2 LQKENI. V was trimmed by 1 base and J by 6 bases, leaving 7 bases between them. CDR3: CASSPQTSNEQFF. The CDR3 region has the DNA TGTGCCAGCTCACCACAGACCTCCAATGAGCAGTTCTTC.

This clone was observed a single time. The J gene is TRBJ2-7, the V gene TRBV4-2; TRBD2 matches at 8 bases. V was pared by 0 bases and J by 3 bases, with 1 base of the junction left unmatched. CDR1 and CDR2 (germline): LGHNA, YNFKEQ. The CDR3 consists of 14 residues. The CDR3 sequence is CASSQDGTSYEQYF. The DNA of the CDR3 is TGTGCCAGCAGCCAAGATGGGACTAGCTACGAGCAGTACTTC.

The CDR3 sequence is CASSASRRAPGGGYTF. The DNA of the CDR3 is TGTGCCAGCAGCGCGTCCCGCCGGGCTCCTGGAGGCGGCTACACCTTC. J is TRBJ1-2 and V is TRBV21-1. TRBV21-1 is a documented pseudogene. This CDR3 spans 16 amino acids.

This chain joins TRBV28 and TRBJ1-6; TRBD1 matches at 7 bases. Trimming cost V 3 bases and J 6 bases; bases outside gene matches: 8. The CDR3 is made up of 16 amino acids. The germline V gene encodes CDR1 MDHEN and CDR2 SYDVKM. This chain's CDR3 is CASSFPRGSGNSPLHF. The CDR3 DNA follows: TGTGCCAGCAGTTTCCCCAGGGGGTCGGGTAATTCACCCCTCCACTTT.

The genes are TRBV28 and TRBJ1-5; tentative D call: TRBD1 (6 bases). This CDR3 has 17 residues. V was clipped by 4 bases and J by 5 bases, with 21 bases between them. The V gene's germline CDR1 is MDHEN and CDR2 SYDVKM. In DNA, the CDR3 is TGTGCCAGCAGTTCCCTGGCGGGGACACTTTTCCATCAGCCCCAGCATTTT. Encoded protein: CASSSLAGTLFHQPQHF.

The chain combines TRBV6-5 with TRBJ1-2; 7 bases match TRBD1. Germline CDR1 and CDR2: MNHEY and SVGAGI. The CDR3 totals 14 residues. J was trimmed by 8 bases and V by 2 bases; bases with no gene match: 8. The CDR3 protein is CASSYRDRRGGYTF. CDR3 in DNA: TGTGCCAGCAGTTACCGGGACAGACGGGGAGGCTACACCTTC.

This chain connects TRBV28 to TRBJ2-3; 7 positions agree with TRBD2. The CDR3 runs 15 residues. V lost 5 bases, J lost 5 bases, and 10 bases stayed unmatched. CDR1 MDHEN and CDR2 SYDVKM come from the germline V gene. The CDR3 here is CASSAREAFGDTQYF. CDR3 DNA sequence: TGTGCCAGCAGTGCCCGGGAGGCGTTTGGAGATACGCAGTATTTT.

This chain links TRBV25-1 with TRBJ1-1, with D possibly matching TRBD1 (5 bases). V was pared by 2 bases and J by 1 base, with 8 bases between. CDR3 length: 14 residues. Germline V CDR1 and CDR2: MGHDK, SYGVNS. DNA of the CDR3: TGTGCCAGCAGTGAAGGGGCTTCGAACACTGAAGCTTTCTTT. Translated, it gives CASSEGASNTEAFF.

J is TRBJ1-2 and V is TRBV6-5; D unclear. CDR3 length: 13 amino acids. Trimming shortened V by 6 bases and J by 3 bases, and 11 bases separated the two germline ends. Per the germline V gene, CDR1 is MNHEY and CDR2 is SVGAGI. CDR3 in amino acids: CASRPTIDYGYTF. The CDR3 bases are TGTGCCAGCAGGCCCACAATAGACTATGGCTACACCTTC.

This chain uses TRBV5-8 with TRBJ2-2, with 8 bases lining up with TRBD2. Per germline, CDR1 SGHTS and CDR2 YDEGEE. The ends lost 2 bases at V and 4 bases at J; junction bases unmatched: 4. The CDR3 runs 15 residues. The CDR3 reads CASSFVAGPTGELFF. The CDR3 nucleotides read TGTGCCAGCAGCTTCGTAGCGGGGCCCACCGGGGAGCTGTTTTTT.

The J gene is TRBJ2-2, the V gene TRBV11-2; 9 bases map to TRBD1. The CDR3 runs 19 residues. Germline V lookup: CDR1 SGHAT, CDR2 FQNNGV. V was pared by 5 bases and J by 0 bases, with 13 bases of the junction left unmatched. For the CDR3, the DNA is TGTGCCAGCAGCCCGGGGAGGGACAGGGCTTTCCCGAACACCGGGGAGCTGTTTTTT. Translating gives CASSPGRDRAFPNTGELFF.

This clone was detected only once. The chain carries TRBV10-3 and TRBJ2-2; TRBD2 agrees at 7 bases. Per the germline V gene, CDR1 is ENHRY and CDR2 is SYGVKD. V gave up 0 bases and J gave up 0 bases; unmatched junction bases: 4. This CDR3 has 17 amino acids. The CDR3: CAISESASGPNTGELFF. CDR3 coding DNA: TGTGCCATCAGTGAGTCGGCTAGCGGACCGAACACCGGGGAGCTGTTTTTT.

This clone showed up just a few times. This rearrangement joins TRBV5-4 to TRBJ1-1, with TRBD1 as a possible D gene (5 bases). V lost 4 bases and J 2 bases, leaving 15 bases between the germline ends. The CDR3 runs to 15 residues. Germline V gene sequence: CDR1 SGHNT, CDR2 YYREEE (reference sequence). The CDR3 DNA is TGTGCCAGCAGCCGCGTTCGGGGCGGAAACACTGAAGCTTTCTTT. Protein: CASSRVRGGNTEAFF.

The chain links TRBV24-1 to TRBJ1-2, with a weak D call TRBD1 (5 bases). The CDR3 totals 14 residues. CDR1 and CDR2 (germline): KGHDR, SFDVKD. With 9 bases removed from V and 2 bases from J, the gap between germline ends came to 15 bases. CDR3 DNA: TGTGCCACCCCCAAGGAGGGGAGGAACTATGGCTACACCTTC. Translating it yields CATPKEGRNYGYTF.